The clone carrying this TCR beta chain was counted a few times. Its antigen is still unknown. The CDR3 covers 16 residues. Germline V gene sequence: CDR1 SQVTM, CDR2 ANQGSEA. Trimming took 6 bases from V and 2 from J; bases not matched to a gene: 7. The data stem from a study of CD8 T cells in ankylosing spondylitis. Scientists made TCR beta libraries using quantitative 5'-RACE with molecular barcodes. TCRdb analysed the 5' RACE reads with MiXCR anew, one entry per CDR3 protein. The data show around 490,000 distinct CDR3 sequences, 5.3% seen once. Broader study findings: Reportedly, significant enrichment of disease-linked clones occurred in matched ankylosing spondylitis synovial fluid. Within peripheral blood, clones linked to disease were CD8+ and relatively rare. What appeared characteristic of ankylosing spondylitis blood was a TCR beta motif of several highly homologous variants.

The sequence was collected from a male donor with ankylosing spondylitis. Source material: blood, either unsorted or a sorted T cell fraction (not recorded which). J is TRBJ2-1 and V is TRBV29-1, with TRBD2 identical over 13 bases. CDR3 bases: TGCAGCGTCCGAGGACTAGCGGGAGCCCCCTACAATGAGCAGTTCTTC. It codes for CSVRGLAGAPYNEQFF.